The 23 T cell receptor beta chains in this list originate from one sample, sequenced in a study of technical replicates of blood from a few donors. Libraries were prepared by immunoSEQ multiplex PCR; TCRdb keeps only in-frame clonotypes and omits some of them. The table shows approximately 99,000 clones, with approximately 96% occurring only once. Sequencing was carried out using T cells isolated from PBMCs. The receptors shown here come from a human donor in good health.

This chain links TRBV6-7 with TRBJ2-2; 8 positions agree with TRBD2. TRBV6-7 is noted as an ORF with a role that remains uncertain. Trimming removed 2 bases from V and 7 bases from J; junction bases left unmatched: 12. There are 17 residues in the CDR3. CDR3 residues: CASSYREGGRHGGELFF. DNA of the CDR3: TGTGCCAGCAGTTACCGTGAGGGCGGGAGGCATGGCGGGGAGCTGTTTTTT.

A single count supports this clone. The J gene is TRBJ2-1, the V gene TRBV11-1, with 8 bases identical to TRBD2. Germline assignment: CDR1 SGHAT and CDR2 FQDESV (reference sequence). The junction had 5 bases not matched to a gene; V was cut back by 3 bases and J by 4 bases. The CDR3 runs to 15 residues. This chain's CDR3 is CASSFEQREYNEQFF. For the CDR3, the DNA is TGTGCCAGCAGCTTTGAACAGCGGGAGTACAATGAGCAGTTCTTC.

The chain couples TRBV30 to TRBJ2-5, with 8 bases fitting TRBD2. The length of the CDR3 is 15 residues. The junction had 9 bases not matched to a gene; V was cut back by 2 bases and J by 4 bases. CDR1 GTSNPN and CDR2 SVGIG come from the germline V gene (reference sequence). CDR3 in DNA: TGTGCCTGGAGTCGGACGGGAGGGCCTCGAGAGACCCAGTACTTC. Protein product: CAWSRTGGPRETQYF.

The rearrangement uses TRBV9 and TRBJ2-7; D is unclear. V was cut by 0 bases and J by 6 bases, with 13 bases left in between. The CDR3 is made up of 14 amino acids. Germline assignment: CDR1 SGDLS and CDR2 YYNGEE. DNA of the CDR3: TGTGCCAGCAGCGTAGCACTAATGCCAGTCGAGCAGTACTTC. Residues: CASSVALMPVEQYF.

The chain combines TRBV19 with TRBJ1-1; maybe TRBD1 (5 bases). The CDR3 covers 13 residues. The germline V and J ends were trimmed by 4 bases and 8 bases, with 14 bases remaining between them. CDR1 is LNHDA and CDR2 is SQIVND in the germline V gene (reference sequence). CDR3 residues: CASSSWVTDEAFF. CDR3 sequence (DNA): TGTGCCAGTAGTAGTTGGGTGACAGACGAAGCTTTCTTT. Full variable domain (remainder filled in from reference TRBV19 and TRBJ1-1): DGGITQSPKYLFRKEGQNVTLSCEQNLNHDAMYWYRQDPGQGLRLIYYSQIVNDFQKGDIAEGYSVSREKKESFPLTVTSAQKNPTAFYLCASSSWVTDEAFFGQGTRLTVV.

The chain is built from TRBV13 and TRBJ1-1; 7 nucleotides line up with TRBD1. J lost 4 bases, V lost 4 bases, and 3 bases had no gene match. The CDR3 is 13 residues long. The germline gives CDR1 PRHDT, CDR2 FYEKMQ (reference sequence). CDR3 nucleotides: TGTGCCAGCAGCTCACAGGGGAGCACTGAAGCTTTCTTT. It specifies CASSSQGSTEAFF.

The table lists this clone with a count of one. The junction departs from germline at one end; a sequencing error may be responsible. The same CDR3 can be traced to other DNA sequences in this sample. The rearrangement uses TRBV25-1 and TRBJ1-2; D is undetermined. This CDR3 is built from 11 residues. Germline CDR1 MGHDK, CDR2 SYGVNS. Here the CDR3 DNA reads TGCGCCAGCAGTGAAATCGAGAGCTACACCTTC. Translation gives CASSEIESYTF.

The chain combines TRBV19 with TRBJ2-7; 7 bases agree with TRBD2. This CDR3 has 14 amino acids. The V gene's germline CDR1 is LNHDA and CDR2 SQIVND (reference sequence). J gave up 3 bases and V 4 bases, and 6 bases lay outside the gene matches. CDR3 DNA sequence: TGTGCCAGTAGTAGTTTGCGGGAGATCTACGAGCAGTACTTC. Protein product: CASSSLREIYEQYF.

CDR3 sequence: CASSFGRGLNEQYF. The CDR3 bases are TGTGCCAGCAGCTTCGGCAGGGGGCTAAACGAGCAGTACTTC. J is TRBJ2-7 and V is TRBV11-3; 8 bases map to TRBD1. The junction had 6 bases not matched to a gene; V was cut back by 3 bases and J by 5 bases. The CDR3 extends over 14 amino acids. Germline CDR1 SGHNT, CDR2 YENEEA.

The gene calls are TRBV7-9 and TRBJ2-2; D gene unclear. Trimming cost V 4 bases and J 0 bases, with 12 bases left between them. Germline lookup yields CDR1 SEHNR and CDR2 FQNEAQ (reference sequence). This CDR3 spans 16 amino acids. The DNA for the CDR3 is TGTGCCAGCAGCTCCCAGCTGACACCGAACACCGGGGAGCTGTTTTTT. It translates to CASSSQLTPNTGELFF.

The rearrangement uses TRBV19 and TRBJ1-1, with D possibly TRBD1 on 5 matching bases. The V end lost 3 bases, the J end lost 1 base, and 9 bases lay between the germline ends. CDR1 and CDR2 (germline): LNHDA, SQIVND (reference sequence). The length of the CDR3 is 14 residues. The CDR3 spells CASSIIRGNTEAFF. CDR3 coding DNA: TGTGCCAGTAGTATCATTAGGGGGAACACTGAAGCTTTCTTT.

The rearrangement links TRBV6-5 to TRBJ1-1; no definite D call. There are 14 residues in the CDR3. V lost 2 bases and J 0 bases, leaving 7 bases between the germline ends. Germline loops: CDR1 MNHEY, CDR2 SVGAGI. CDR3 amino acids: CASSYAGMNTEAFF. In nucleotides, the CDR3 is TGTGCCAGCAGTTACGCAGGAATGAACACTGAAGCTTTCTTT.

V is TRBV6-6 and J is TRBJ1-4, with no clear D. The CDR3 runs 11 residues. The germline CDR1 and CDR2 sequences are MNHNY and SVGAGI (reference sequence). V lost 5 bases, J lost 5 bases, and 3 bases lay in between. CDR3 protein: CASSVNEKLFF. The CDR3, as DNA: TGTGCCAGCAGTGTAAATGAAAAACTGTTTTTT.

The count of this clone is one. The V and J genes are TRBV7-3 and TRBJ2-7; 8 nucleotides agree with TRBD2. Looked up from germline, CDR1 is SGHTA and CDR2 is FQGTGA. The CDR3 totals 13 residues. The ends lost 5 bases at V and 6 bases at J; junction bases unmatched: 6. The CDR3 DNA is TGTGCCAGCAGCGAAGGACTAGCCGGCGAGCAGTACTTC. It yields the protein CASSEGLAGEQYF.

V is TRBV29-1 and J is TRBJ1-1; 8 bases are a match to TRBD1. The trim removed 5 bases at V and 4 bases at J, leaving 6 bases unmatched. In germline, CDR1 is SQVTM, CDR2 ANQGSEA. CDR3 length: 13 amino acids. This CDR3 is CSVSGGGGTEAFF. CDR3 DNA sequence: TGCAGCGTTTCAGGGGGCGGCGGCACTGAAGCTTTCTTT.

This chain links TRBV7-9 with TRBJ1-2; possible D gene TRBD1, 6 bases. The V end lost 4 bases, the J end lost 4 bases, and 16 bases lay between the germline ends. This CDR3 spans 15 amino acids. Germline loops: CDR1 SEHNR, CDR2 FQNEAQ (reference sequence). The CDR3 DNA sequence: TGTGCCAGCAGCTCGTCAGACAGGACGGTCTATGGCTACACCTTC. Its protein product is CASSSSDRTVYGYTF.

This clone was observed a single time. The chain recombines TRBV9 with TRBJ2-1; D might be TRBD2 (6 bases). Germline CDR1 and CDR2: SGDLS and YYNGEE. The CDR3 has 15 residues. V lost 1 base, J lost 4 bases, and 12 bases lay in between. This chain's CDR3 is CASSVLATTYNEQFF. The CDR3 bases are TGTGCCAGCAGCGTACTAGCGACAACTTACAATGAGCAGTTCTTC.

This chain links TRBV7-2 with TRBJ2-3, with 10 bases lining up with TRBD2. CDR3 length: 17 residues. CDR1 and CDR2 (germline): SGHTA, FQGNSA. Trimming took 1 base from V and 1 from J; bases not matched to a gene: 5. Here the CDR3 DNA reads TGTGCCAGCAGCTTAGTAGCGGGAGGTCTGGGCACAGATACGCAGTATTTT. Translation gives CASSLVAGGLGTDTQYF.

The rearrangement uses TRBV7-3 and TRBJ2-2; 8 bases are a match to TRBD1. This CDR3 contains 17 residues. With 2 bases clipped from V and 7 bases from J, the junction kept 12 bases outside the gene matches. Germline-derived CDR1 and CDR2 are SGHTA and FQGTGA. CDR3 residues: CASSLEPGQVQIGELFF. The DNA of the CDR3 is TGTGCCAGCAGCTTAGAACCGGGACAGGTTCAGATCGGGGAGCTGTTTTTT.

This chain's CDR3 is CASSRGTTEAFF. CDR3 nucleotides: TGTGCCAGCAGCCGCGGGACCACTGAAGCTTTCTTT. The rearrangement joins TRBV13 to TRBJ1-1; a weak D match, TRBD1 (5 bases). The CDR3 extends over 12 amino acids. Germline CDR1 PRHDT, CDR2 FYEKMQ (reference sequence). V lost 5 bases to trimming and J lost 4 bases, with 8 bases between them. The complete variable domain, with remaining parts taken from reference TRBV13 and TRBJ1-1, reads AAGVIQSPRHLIKEKRETATLKCYPIPRHDTVYWYQQGPGQDPQFLISFYEKMQSDKGSIPDRFSAQQFSDYHSELNMSSLELGDSALYFCASSRGTTEAFFGQGTRLTVV.

This rearrangement joins TRBV6-1 to TRBJ2-7; 10 nucleotides align to TRBD2. This CDR3 contains 14 residues. With 5 bases clipped from V and 2 bases from J, the junction kept 3 bases outside the gene matches. CDR1 and CDR2 from the germline V gene are MNHNS and SASEGT. Here the CDR3 reads CASSLAGETYEQYF. The DNA of the CDR3 is TGTGCCAGCAGTCTAGCGGGAGAGACCTACGAGCAGTACTTC.

This chain links TRBV11-2 with TRBJ2-1; the match to TRBD2 covers 11 bases. The junction had 8 bases not matched to a gene; V was cut back by 0 bases and J by 4 bases. Germline V CDR1 and CDR2: SGHAT, FQNNGV. This CDR3 is built from 18 residues. This chain's CDR3 is CASSLDGLAGGFYNEQFF. Here the CDR3 DNA reads TGTGCCAGCAGCTTAGATGGGCTAGCGGGAGGCTTTTACAATGAGCAGTTCTTC.

The V gene is TRBV18, the J gene TRBJ2-1; tentative D call: TRBD1 (6 bases). Looked up from germline, CDR1 is KGHSH and CDR2 is LQKENI. Trimming left V 5 bases short and J 4 bases short, with 12 bases between. This CDR3 region has 14 residues. As DNA, the CDR3 is TGTGCCAGCTCATTTACCGGGACATACAATGAGCAGTTCTTC. Translation gives CASSFTGTYNEQFF.